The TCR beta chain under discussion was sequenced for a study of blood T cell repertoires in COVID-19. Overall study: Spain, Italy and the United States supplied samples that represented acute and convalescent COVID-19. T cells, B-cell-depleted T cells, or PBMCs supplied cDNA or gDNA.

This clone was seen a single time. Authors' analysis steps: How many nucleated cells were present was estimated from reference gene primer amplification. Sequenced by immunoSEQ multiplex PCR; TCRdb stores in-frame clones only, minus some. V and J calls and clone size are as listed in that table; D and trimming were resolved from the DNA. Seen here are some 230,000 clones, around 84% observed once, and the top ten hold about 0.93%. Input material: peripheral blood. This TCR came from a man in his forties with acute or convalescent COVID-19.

CDR3 DNA: TGTGCCAGTAGTATGGGTAGTGGCACAGAGAACACTGAAGCTTTCTTT. Its protein is CASSMGSGTENTEAFF. The genes are TRBV19 and TRBJ1-1; no definite D call. The germline V gene encodes CDR1 LNHDA and CDR2 SQIVND (reference sequence). The CDR3 runs to 16 residues. V lost 3 bases and J lost 1, with 15 bases in between.